Here is one T cell receptor (beta chain) with its context. The template for TCR beta VDJ and CDR3 sequence profiling was genomic DNA. Using its own MiXCR run on the reads, TCRdb lists one record per CDR3 protein. This sample has more than 150,000 distinct CDR3 sequences; roughly 45% occur once, and the top ten carry 2.5% to 4%. The sample originates from a study of CD8+CD57+ T cells in acquired aplastic anemia. Individuals selected for sequencing had exhibited CD8+CD57+ cell expansion on flow cytometry. Germline CDR1 is SGHVS and CDR2 is FQNEAQ. The CDR3 length is 14 residues. V was pared by 3 bases and J by 6 bases, with 15 bases between.

The J gene is TRBJ2-7, the V gene TRBV7-8; a weak D match, TRBD2 (7 bases). Sequencing used sorted CD4+, CD8+, or CD8+CD57+ T cells (not recorded which) from PBMCs. This receptor was identified in a human donor with aplastic anemia. CDR3 sequence reads: CASSFSGAGAEQYF. CDR3 nucleotides: TGTGCCAGCAGCTTCTCGGGGGCGGGAGCCGAGCAGTACTTC.